The clone carrying this T cell receptor (beta chain) was seen only once. Researchers ran the PCR with 60 Vbeta and 13 Jbeta primers. Data came from immunoSEQ multiplex PCR; TCRdb stores just in-frame clones and leaves some out. The sample includes hundreds of thousands of clones, approximately 82% of them seen just once. These data belong to a study of cytomegalovirus exposure and HLA in healthy donors. V lost 1 base and J 7 bases, leaving 11 bases between the germline ends. The CDR3 has 15 amino acids. Germline CDR1 SEHNR, CDR2 FQNEAQ (reference sequence). This sequence joins TRBV7-9 and TRBJ1-6, with D hard to call. The clonotype comes from a woman between 40 and 55 years old in good health and CMV-seronegative. Sample: PBMCs. The CDR3 loop reads CASSLGGGNNSPLHF. For the CDR3, the DNA is TGTGCCAGCAGCTTAGGGGGAGGGAACAATTCACCCCTCCACTTT.